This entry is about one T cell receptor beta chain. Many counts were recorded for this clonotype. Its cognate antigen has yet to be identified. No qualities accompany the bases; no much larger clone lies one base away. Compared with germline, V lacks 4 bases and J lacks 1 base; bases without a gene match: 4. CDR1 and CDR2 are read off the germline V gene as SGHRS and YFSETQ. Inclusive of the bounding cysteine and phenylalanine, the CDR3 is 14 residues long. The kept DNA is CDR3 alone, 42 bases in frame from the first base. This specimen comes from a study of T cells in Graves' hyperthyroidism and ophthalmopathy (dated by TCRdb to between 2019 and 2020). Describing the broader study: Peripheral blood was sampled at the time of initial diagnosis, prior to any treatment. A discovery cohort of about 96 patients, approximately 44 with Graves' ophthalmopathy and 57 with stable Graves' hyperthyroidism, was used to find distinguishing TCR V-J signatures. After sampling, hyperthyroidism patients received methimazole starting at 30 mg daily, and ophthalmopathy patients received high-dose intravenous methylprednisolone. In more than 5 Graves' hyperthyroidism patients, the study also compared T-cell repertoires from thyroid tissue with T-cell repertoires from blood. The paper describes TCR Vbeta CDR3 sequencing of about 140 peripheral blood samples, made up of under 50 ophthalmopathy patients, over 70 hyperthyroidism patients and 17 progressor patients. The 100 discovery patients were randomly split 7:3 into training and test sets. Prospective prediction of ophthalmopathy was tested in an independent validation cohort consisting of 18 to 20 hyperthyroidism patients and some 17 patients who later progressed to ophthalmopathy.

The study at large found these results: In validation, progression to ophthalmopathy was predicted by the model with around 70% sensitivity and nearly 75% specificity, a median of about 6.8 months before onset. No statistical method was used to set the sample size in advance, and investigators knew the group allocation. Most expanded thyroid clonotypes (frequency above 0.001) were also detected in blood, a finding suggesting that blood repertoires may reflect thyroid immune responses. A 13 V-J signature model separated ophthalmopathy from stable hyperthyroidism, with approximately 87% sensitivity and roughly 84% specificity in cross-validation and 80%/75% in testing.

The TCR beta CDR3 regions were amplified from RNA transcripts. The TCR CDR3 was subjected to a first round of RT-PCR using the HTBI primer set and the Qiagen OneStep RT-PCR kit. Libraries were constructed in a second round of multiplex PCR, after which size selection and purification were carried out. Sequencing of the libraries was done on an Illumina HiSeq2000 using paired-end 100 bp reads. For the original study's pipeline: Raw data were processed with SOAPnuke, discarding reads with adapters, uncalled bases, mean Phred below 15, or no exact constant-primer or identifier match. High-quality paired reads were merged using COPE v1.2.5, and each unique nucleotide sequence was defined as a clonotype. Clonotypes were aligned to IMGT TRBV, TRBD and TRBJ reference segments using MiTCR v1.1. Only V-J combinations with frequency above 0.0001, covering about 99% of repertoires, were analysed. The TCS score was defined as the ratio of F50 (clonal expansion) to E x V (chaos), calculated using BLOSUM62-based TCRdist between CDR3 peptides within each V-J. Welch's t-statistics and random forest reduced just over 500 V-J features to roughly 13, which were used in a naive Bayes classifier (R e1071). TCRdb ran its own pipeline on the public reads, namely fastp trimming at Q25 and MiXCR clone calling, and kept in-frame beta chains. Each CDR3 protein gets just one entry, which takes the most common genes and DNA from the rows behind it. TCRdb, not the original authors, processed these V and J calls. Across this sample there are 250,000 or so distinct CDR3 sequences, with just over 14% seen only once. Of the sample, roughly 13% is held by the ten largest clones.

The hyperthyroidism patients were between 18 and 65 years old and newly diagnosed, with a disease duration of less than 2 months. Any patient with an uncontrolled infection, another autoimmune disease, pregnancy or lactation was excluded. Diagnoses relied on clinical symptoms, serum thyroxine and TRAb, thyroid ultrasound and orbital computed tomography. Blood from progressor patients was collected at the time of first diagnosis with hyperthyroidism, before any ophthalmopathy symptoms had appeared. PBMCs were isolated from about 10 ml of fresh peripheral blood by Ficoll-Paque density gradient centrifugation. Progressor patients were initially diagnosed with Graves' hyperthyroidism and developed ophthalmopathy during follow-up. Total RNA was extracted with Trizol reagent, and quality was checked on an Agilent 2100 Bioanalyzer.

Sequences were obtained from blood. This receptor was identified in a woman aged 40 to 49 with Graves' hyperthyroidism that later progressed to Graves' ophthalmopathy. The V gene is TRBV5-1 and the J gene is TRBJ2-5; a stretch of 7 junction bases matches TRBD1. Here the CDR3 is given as CASSTGTAQETQYF. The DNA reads TGCGCCAGCAGCACCGGGACAGCCCAAGAGACCCAGTACTTC.